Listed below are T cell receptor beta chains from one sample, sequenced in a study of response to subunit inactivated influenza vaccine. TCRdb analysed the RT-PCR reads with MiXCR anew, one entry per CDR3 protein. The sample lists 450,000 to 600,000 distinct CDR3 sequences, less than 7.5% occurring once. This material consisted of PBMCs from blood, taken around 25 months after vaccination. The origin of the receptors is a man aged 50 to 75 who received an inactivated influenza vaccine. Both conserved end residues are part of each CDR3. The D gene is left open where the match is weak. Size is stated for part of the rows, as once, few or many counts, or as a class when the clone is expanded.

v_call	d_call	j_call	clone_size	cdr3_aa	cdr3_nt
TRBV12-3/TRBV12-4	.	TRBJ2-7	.	CASTSGVHLGGEQYF	TGTGCCAGCACCTCAGGCGTCCATTTAGGGGGCGAGCAGTACTTC
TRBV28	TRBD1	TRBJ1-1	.	CASSSQGQMNTEAFF	TGTGCCAGCAGTTCACAGGGACAGATGAACACTGAAGCTTTCTTT
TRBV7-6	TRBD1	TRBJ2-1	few	CASSTTRPGQRFYEQFF	TGTGCCAGCAGCACGACCCGTCCGGGACAGCGTTTCTATGAGCAGTTCTTC
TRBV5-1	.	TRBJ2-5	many	CASSLGLGETQYF	TGCGCCAGCAGCTTGGGACTAGGAGAGACCCAGTACTTC
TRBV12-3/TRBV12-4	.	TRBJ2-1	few	CASNQRDHEQFF	TGTGCCAGCAATCAAAGAGATCATGAGCAGTTCTTC
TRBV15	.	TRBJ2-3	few	CATRRPPTDTQYF	TGTGCCACCAGGAGACCCCCAACAGATACGCAGTATTTT
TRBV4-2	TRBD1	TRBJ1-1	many	CASSHNTGGRNTEAFF	TGTGCCAGCAGCCATAACACAGGGGGCCGGAACACTGAAGCTTTCTTT
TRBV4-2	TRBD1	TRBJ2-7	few	CASSQDFGTGGIYEQYF	TGTGCCAGCAGCCAAGATTTCGGGACAGGGGGTATCTACGAGCAGTACTTC
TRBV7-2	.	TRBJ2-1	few	CASRRGQGGIEQFF	TGTGCCAGCAGGCGGGGGCAGGGAGGTATTGAGCAGTTCTTC
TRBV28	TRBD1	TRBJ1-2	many	CASSPGQTNYGYTF	TGTGCCAGCAGTCCGGGACAGACTAACTATGGCTACACCTTC
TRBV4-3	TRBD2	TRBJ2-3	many	CASSQGASGFSTDTQYF	TGCGCCAGCAGCCAAGGGGCTAGCGGTTTTAGCACAGATACGCAGTATTTT
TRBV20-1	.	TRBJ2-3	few	CSASGRRARTDTQYF	TGCAGTGCTTCCGGAAGAAGGGCACGCACAGATACGCAGTATTTT
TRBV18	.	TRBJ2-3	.	CASSPISRTGTDTQYF	TGTGCCAGCTCACCAATATCACGAACGGGCACAGATACGCAGTATTTT
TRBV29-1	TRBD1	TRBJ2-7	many	CSVEDLQGGRSEQYF	TGCAGCGTTGAAGACCTACAGGGGGGACGAAGCGAGCAGTACTTC
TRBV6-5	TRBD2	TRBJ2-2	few	CASSYSTAGKDTGELFF	TGTGCCAGCAGTTACTCGACAGCGGGGAAGGACACCGGGGAGCTGTTTTTT
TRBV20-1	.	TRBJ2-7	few	CSGTGGLSYEQYF	TGCAGTGGAACGGGGGGCCTCTCCTACGAGCAGTACTTC
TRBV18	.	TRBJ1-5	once	CASSPGQTAQPQHF	TGTGCCAGCTCACCCGGACAGACAGCTCAGCCCCAGCATTTT
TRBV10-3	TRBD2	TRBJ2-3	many	CASAGTSSDTQYF	TGTGCCAGCGCCGGGACTAGCAGTGATACGCAGTATTTT
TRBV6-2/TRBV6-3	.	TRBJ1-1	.	CASSYHRSLNTEAFF	TGTGCCAGCAGTTACCACAGGAGCCTGAACACTGAAGCTTTCTTT
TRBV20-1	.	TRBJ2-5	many	CSAKRFGSGETQYF	TGCAGTGCTAAGAGATTCGGGTCGGGGGAGACCCAGTACTTC
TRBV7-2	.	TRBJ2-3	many	CASSLGSGGRGDTQYF	TGTGCCAGCAGCTTAGGATCGGGGGGCCGGGGAGATACGCAGTATTTT
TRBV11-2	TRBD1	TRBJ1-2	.	CASSLDPRTGVGYTF	TGTGCCAGCAGCTTAGATCCGAGGACAGGGGTCGGCTACACCTTC
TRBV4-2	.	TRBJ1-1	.	CASSQEYSQNTEAFF	TGTGCCAGCAGCCAAGAGTATTCCCAGAACACTGAAGCTTTCTTT
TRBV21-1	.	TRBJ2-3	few	CASSKALCSGAADTQYF	TGTGCCAGCAGCAAAGCGCTTTGTAGCGGGGCTGCAGATACGCAGTATTTT
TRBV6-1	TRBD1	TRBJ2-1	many	CATSGGSYNEQFF	TGTGCCACCTCAGGGGGCTCCTACAATGAGCAGTTCTTC
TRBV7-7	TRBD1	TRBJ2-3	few	CASSLRTGSVSTDTQYF	TGTGCTAGCAGCCTGAGGACAGGTAGTGTTAGCACAGATACGCAGTATTTT
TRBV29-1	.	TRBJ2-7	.	CSVSYEQYF	TGCAGCGTCTCCTACGAGCAGTACTTC
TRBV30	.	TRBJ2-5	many	CAWSVASPTRYF	TGTGCCTGGAGTGTAGCGAGCCCCACGCGGTACTTC
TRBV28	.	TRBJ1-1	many	CASSLSPGDTEAFF	TGTGCCAGCAGTTTATCCCCAGGGGACACTGAAGCTTTCTTT
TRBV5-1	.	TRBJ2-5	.	CASSLVAGAVYQETQYF	TGCGCCAGCAGCTTAGTGGCGGGGGCCGTGTACCAAGAGACCCAGTACTTC
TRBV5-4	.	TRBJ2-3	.	CASSLEGTRGTDTQYF	TGTGCCAGCAGCTTGGAGGGGACCAGGGGCACAGATACGCAGTATTTT
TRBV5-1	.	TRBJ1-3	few	CASSLVGKDTIYF	TGCGCCAGCAGCTTGGTTGGGAAGGACACCATATATTTT
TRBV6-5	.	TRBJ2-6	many	CASSYSRNSGANVLTF	TGTGCCAGCAGTTACTCACGTAACTCTGGGGCCAACGTCCTGACTTTC
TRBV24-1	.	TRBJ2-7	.	CATSDLAGGGQYF	TGTGCCACCAGTGATTTAGCTGGTGGGGGCCAGTACTTC
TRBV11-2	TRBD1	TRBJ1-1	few	CASSFFMITGQHMNTEAFF	TGTGCCAGCAGCTTTTTCATGATTACGGGACAGCACATGAACACTGAAGCTTTCTTT
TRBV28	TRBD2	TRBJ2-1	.	CASSLFRTSIYNEQFF	TGTGCCAGCAGTCTCTTCCGGACTAGCATTTACAATGAGCAGTTCTTC
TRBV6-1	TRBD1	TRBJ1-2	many	CASSRGTGGIRGYTF	TGTGCCAGCAGTCGGGGTACAGGGGGCATTCGTGGCTACACCTTC
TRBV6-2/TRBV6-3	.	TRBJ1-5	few	CASQGSLRSNQPQHF	TGTGCCAGTCAGGGAAGTTTGAGGAGCAATCAGCCCCAGCATTTT
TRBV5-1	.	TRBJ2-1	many	CASSFQNNEQFF	TGCGCCAGCAGCTTCCAGAACAATGAGCAGTTCTTC
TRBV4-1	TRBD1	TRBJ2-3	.	CASSQLTGRTDTQYF	TGCGCCAGCAGCCAATTGACAGGGCGCACAGATACGCAGTATTTT
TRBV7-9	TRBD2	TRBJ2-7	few	CASSASGLAGFLYF	TGTGCCAGCAGCGCCTCGGGGCTAGCGGGATTCTTGTACTTC